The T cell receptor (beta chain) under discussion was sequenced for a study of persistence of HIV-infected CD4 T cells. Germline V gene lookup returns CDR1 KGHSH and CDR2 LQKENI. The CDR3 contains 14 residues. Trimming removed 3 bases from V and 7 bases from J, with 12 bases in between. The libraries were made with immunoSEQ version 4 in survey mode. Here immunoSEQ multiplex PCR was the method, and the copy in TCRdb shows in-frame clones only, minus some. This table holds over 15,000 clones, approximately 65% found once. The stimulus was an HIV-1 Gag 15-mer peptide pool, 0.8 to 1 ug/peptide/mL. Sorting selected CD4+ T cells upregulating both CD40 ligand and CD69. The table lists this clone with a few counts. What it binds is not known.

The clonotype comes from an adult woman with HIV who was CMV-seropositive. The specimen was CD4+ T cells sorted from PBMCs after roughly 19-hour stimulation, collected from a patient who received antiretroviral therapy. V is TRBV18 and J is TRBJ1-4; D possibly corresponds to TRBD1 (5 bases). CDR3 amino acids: CASSPERDLEKLFF. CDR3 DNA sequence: TGTGCCAGCTCACCTGAAAGGGACCTTGAAAAACTGTTTTTT.